This entry lists 16 T cell receptor beta chains sequenced from one sample in a study of T cells in Graves' hyperthyroidism and ophthalmopathy. Amplified TCR beta CDR3 regions derived from RNA transcripts. HTBI primers were employed in a first-round RT-PCR of the TCR CDR3. MiXCR, run by TCRdb on the multiplex PCR reads, gives a single entry per CDR3 protein. Counted here are approximately 740,000 distinct CDR3 sequences, approximately 14% occurring once; the ten biggest clones make up 10%. The source material was blood. Source of these receptors: a woman aged 18-29 years with Graves' hyperthyroidism.

This clonotype was observed a few times. One end of the junction does not line up with germline, which may come from a read error. This chain joins TRBV20-1 and TRBJ1-4, with unresolved D. The CDR3 runs 12 residues. Germline CDR1 reads DFQATT; CDR2 reads SNEGSKA (reference sequence). The CDR3 is CSARAFSEKLFF. CDR3 nucleotide sequence: TGCAGTGCCAGAGCCTTTAGTGAAAAACTGTTTTTT.

J is TRBJ2-4 and V is TRBV29-1; 9 bases line up with TRBD1. This CDR3 contains 14 residues. V shed 7 bases and J 2 bases; nucleotides not matched to a gene: 6. CDR1 and CDR2 from the germline V gene are SQVTM and ANQGSEA. For the CDR3, the DNA is TGCAGCGCGGGACAGGGTCCTTCCAAAAACATTCAGTACTTC. Its translation is CSAGQGPSKNIQYF.

A few counts support this clonotype. The chain employs TRBV7-2 and TRBJ2-1, with TRBD2 identical over 9 bases. CDR1 SGHTA and CDR2 FQGNSA come from the germline V gene. The length of the CDR3 is 15 residues. The trim removed 3 bases at V and 9 bases at J, leaving 9 bases unmatched. The CDR3 bases are TGTGCCAGCAGCTTGTGGGAAGCGGGAGGCGGTGAGCAGTTCTTC. This sequence encodes CASSLWEAGGGEQFF.

This clonotype was counted only a few times. The chain employs TRBV20-1 and TRBJ2-1; 14 nucleotides agree with TRBD2. CDR1 DFQATT and CDR2 SNEGSKA come from the germline V gene (reference sequence). Trimming cost V 1 base and J 1 base; bases outside gene matches: 3. The CDR3 is 17 residues long. CDR3 sequence reads: CSARVTSGRVSYNEQFF. CDR3 nucleotides: TGCAGTGCTAGAGTGACTAGCGGGAGGGTGTCCTACAATGAGCAGTTCTTC.

This clonotype appeared many times. The rearrangement uses TRBV12-3 or TRBV12-4 and TRBJ2-7; TRBD2 aligns across 9 bases. The CDR3 is 15 amino acids. Losses at the gene ends were 4 bases for V and 6 bases for J; bases not matched to a gene: 10. CDR3 protein: CASSWGTSSGLEQYF. CDR3 sequence (DNA): TGTGCCAGCAGTTGGGGGACTAGCTCTGGGCTCGAGCAGTACTTC.

This clonotype was found a few times. The chain recombines TRBV6-2 or TRBV6-3 with TRBJ2-1, with TRBD1 matching 7 bases. Germline V lookup: CDR1 MNHEY, CDR2 SVGEGT. The CDR3 is 13 amino acids. After removal of 8 bases from V and 6 bases from J, the junction contained 7 bases not matched to a gene. The CDR3 DNA reads TGTGCCAGCCTATTATCAGGGGGCAATGAGCAGTTCTTC. Translation: CASLLSGGNEQFF.

This clonotype turned up a few times. The V call is TRBV18, the J call TRBJ1-2; D is unclear. The CDR3 is made up of 12 amino acids. Germline V CDR1 and CDR2: KGHSH, LQKENI. V shed 0 bases and J shed 5 bases, with 4 bases lying between them. In DNA form, the CDR3 reads TGTGCCAGCTCACCACCGGCATATGGCTACACCTTC. It specifies CASSPPAYGYTF.

The chain has TRBV6-1 and TRBJ1-1; TRBD1 agrees at 7 bases. Per the germline V gene, CDR1 is MNHNS and CDR2 is SASEGT. CDR3 length: 15 amino acids. The V segment lost 4 bases and the J segment 9 bases; nucleotides outside the gene matches: 14. In nucleotides, the CDR3 is TGTGCCAGCAGTGGGGACATTACAGGGGAAGGGAAAGCTTTCTTT. It codes for CASSGDITGEGKAFF.

This clonotype was seen at least ten times. This chain uses TRBV28 with TRBJ2-7; D is ambiguous. Germline V gene data show CDR1 as MDHEN and CDR2 as SYDVKM. The CDR3 runs to 13 residues. Between the trimmed V and J ends, which lost 6 bases and 3 bases, there was a span of 12 bases. The chain's CDR3 is CASSPFPGYEQYF. The CDR3 region has the DNA TGTGCCAGCAGCCCCTTTCCGGGCTACGAGCAGTACTTC.

The CDR3 spells CSVERGNQPQHF. The CDR3 nucleotides are TGCAGTGTAGAGAGGGGCAATCAGCCCCAGCATTTT. The genes are TRBV20-1 and TRBJ1-5; D is uncertain. This CDR3 has 12 amino acids. V lost 7 bases, J lost 2 bases, and 9 bases lay in between. Germline V gives CDR1 DFQATT, CDR2 SNEGSKA (reference sequence).

The V and J genes are TRBV28 and TRBJ1-2; 8 positions agree with TRBD1. Germline-derived CDR1 and CDR2 are MDHEN and SYDVKM. The CDR3 contains 19 residues. V dropped 3 bases and J dropped 6; count of bases not matched to a gene: 21. The CDR3 is CASSFPLILGPSTGDGYTF. CDR3 in DNA: TGTGCCAGCAGTTTTCCCCTAATCCTTGGCCCCTCGACAGGGGATGGCTACACCTTC.

The chain is built from TRBV12-3 or TRBV12-4 and TRBJ2-1; a weak D match, TRBD2 (7 bases). There are 16 residues in the CDR3. V dropped 5 bases and J dropped 5 bases, with 19 bases sitting between them. CDR3 coding DNA: TGTGCCAGCAGTCTCTTAGGACTAGGGGGGCACAATGAGCAGTTCTTC. Encoded protein: CASSLLGLGGHNEQFF.

The sample holds a few counts of this clonotype. The chain is built from TRBV4-2 and TRBJ2-2; 14 bases fit TRBD2. The V and J ends lost 4 bases and 3 bases, in that order; junction bases with no gene match: 4. The CDR3 length is 17 residues. Germline assignment: CDR1 LGHNA and CDR2 YNFKEQ. In DNA form, the CDR3 reads TGTGCCAGCAGCCCCCTGGGACTAGCGGGAGACACCGGGGAGCTGTTTTTT. Amino acid sequence: CASSPLGLAGDTGELFF.

A few counts support this clonotype. V gene TRBV7-3 combines with J gene TRBJ1-1, with D possibly TRBD1 on 6 matching bases. The V end lost 5 bases, the J end lost 1 base, and 14 bases lay between the germline ends. The germline V gene has CDR1 SGHTA and CDR2 FQGTGA. The CDR3 is 15 residues long. CDR3 amino acids: CASSRRTETNTEAFF. As DNA, the CDR3 is TGTGCCAGCAGCCGTCGGACAGAAACGAACACTGAAGCTTTCTTT.

This clonotype showed up just a few times. This chain connects TRBV20-1 to TRBJ1-2; D is possibly TRBD1 (5 bases). Trimming removed 5 bases from V and 8 bases from J, with 15 bases in between. The germline CDR1 and CDR2 sequences are DFQATT and SNEGSKA (reference sequence). The CDR3 spans 12 residues. CDR3 DNA sequence: TGCAGTGCTCCGTCGGGACTTGGAGGCTACACCTTC. It encodes CSAPSGLGGYTF.

This clonotype has only a few counts. The V gene is TRBV7-9, the J gene TRBJ1-2; D remains ambiguous. Germline V lookup: CDR1 SEHNR, CDR2 FQNEAQ (reference sequence). This CDR3 comprises 16 residues. V lost 5 bases, J lost 2 bases, and 18 bases lay in between. In DNA, the CDR3 is TGTGCCAGCAGCCCGAAAGGTCGTCCTCCGAACTATGGCTACACCTTC. Translated: CASSPKGRPPNYGYTF.